The clone carrying this T cell receptor (beta chain) was seen many times. The data stem from a study of early T cells in non-severe SARS-CoV-2 infection. Unique molecular identifiers were affixed to single, distinct cDNA molecules. TCRdb reprocessed the 5' RACE reads with MiXCR, giving one entry per CDR3 protein. The sample yields tens of thousands of distinct CDR3 sequences, approximately 11% seen once. The clonotype comes from an adult who was a healthcare worker with PCR-confirmed SARS-CoV-2 infection or an uninfected control (not recorded which). The specimen was whole blood.

The CDR3 region is CASSQDHGNTDTQYF. CDR3 coding DNA: TGTGCCAGCAGCCAAGATCATGGTAACACAGATACGCAGTATTTT. The genes are TRBV14 and TRBJ2-3, with no clear D. Germline loops: CDR1 SGHDN, CDR2 FVKESK. The CDR3 sequence is 15 residues long. Trimming took off 0 bases at V and 2 bases at J, with 9 bases between the two ends.